The TCR beta chain under discussion was sequenced for a study of blood T cell repertoires in COVID-19. Study summary: COVID-19 samples, acute and convalescent, were from the United States, Italy and Spain. From T cells, B-cell-depleted T cells, or PBMCs came the material, which was cDNA or gDNA.

Original handling: Nucleated cell counts were estimated from reference gene primer amplification. The data were produced by immunoSEQ multiplex PCR, yet TCRdb's version contains in-frame clones alone and is incomplete. The V and J calls and clone size are taken from that table; D and trimming were inferred from the DNA. In the table there are approximately 150,000 clones, approximately 86% of which are singletons. This CDR3 is 16 amino acids long. V lost 4 bases to trimming and J lost 1 base; unmatched junction nucleotides: 5. Germline loops: CDR1 SGDLS, CDR2 YYNGEE. This chain joins TRBV9 and TRBJ2-1, with 10 bases identical to TRBD2. What was sequenced was peripheral blood. This receptor was taken from a woman aged 55-69 years who had recovered from COVID-19. The CDR3 sequence is CASSPSGGGSYNEQFF. CDR3 DNA: TGTGCCAGCAGCCCCAGCGGGGGGGGTTCCTACAATGAGCAGTTCTTC.